This T cell receptor beta chain originates from a study of control samples from healthy donors and cancer patients. Germline-derived CDR1 and CDR2 are SGHTA and FQGNSA. The CDR3 is made up of 14 amino acids. V was shortened by 4 bases and J by 4 bases, with 10 bases between the two germline ends. Using immunoSEQ multiplex PCR, the repertoire was profiled, and TCRdb retains in-frame clones only, with some absent. This table holds about 65,000 clones, roughly nine tenths found once. The receptor comes from a woman between 45 and 60 years old with colorectal cancer. The V and J genes are TRBV7-2 and TRBJ1-4, with a tentative D call TRBD1 (6 bases). Input material: PBMCs. The CDR3 sequence: CASSSGHLNEKLFF. The CDR3 nucleotides are TGTGCCAGCAGCTCGGGACATCTTAATGAAAAACTGTTTTTT.